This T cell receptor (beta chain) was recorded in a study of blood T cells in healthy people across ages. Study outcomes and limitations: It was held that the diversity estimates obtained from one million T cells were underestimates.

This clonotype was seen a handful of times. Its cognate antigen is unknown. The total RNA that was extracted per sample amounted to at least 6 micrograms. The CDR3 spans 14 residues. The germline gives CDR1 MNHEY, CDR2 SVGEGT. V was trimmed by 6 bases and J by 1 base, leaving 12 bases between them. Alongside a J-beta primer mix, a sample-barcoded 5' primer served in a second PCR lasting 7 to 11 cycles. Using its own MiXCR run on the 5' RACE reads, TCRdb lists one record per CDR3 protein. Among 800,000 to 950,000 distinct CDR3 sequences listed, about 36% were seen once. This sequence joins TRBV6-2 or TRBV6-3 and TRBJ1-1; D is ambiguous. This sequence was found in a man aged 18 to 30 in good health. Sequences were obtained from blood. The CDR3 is CASSPNDQNTEAFF. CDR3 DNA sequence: TGTGCCAGCAGCCCAAACGACCAGAACACTGAAGCTTTCTTT.